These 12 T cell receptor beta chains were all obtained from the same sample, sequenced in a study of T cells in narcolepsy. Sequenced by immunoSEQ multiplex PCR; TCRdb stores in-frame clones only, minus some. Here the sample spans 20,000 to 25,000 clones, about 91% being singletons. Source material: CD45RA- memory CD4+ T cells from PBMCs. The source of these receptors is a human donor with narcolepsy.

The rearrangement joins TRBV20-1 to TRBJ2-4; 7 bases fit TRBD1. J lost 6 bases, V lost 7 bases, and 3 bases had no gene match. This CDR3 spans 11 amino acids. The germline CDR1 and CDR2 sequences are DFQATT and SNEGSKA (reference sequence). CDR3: CSVGTVNIQYF. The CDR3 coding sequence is TGCAGTGTCGGGACAGTAAACATTCAGTACTTC.

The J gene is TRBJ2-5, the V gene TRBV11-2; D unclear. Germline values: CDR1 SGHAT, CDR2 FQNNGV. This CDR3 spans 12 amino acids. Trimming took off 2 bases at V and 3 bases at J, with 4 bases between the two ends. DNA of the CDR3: TGTGCCAGCAGCTTATTTGAAGAGACCCAGTACTTC. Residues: CASSLFEETQYF.

CDR3 in DNA: TGTGCCAGCAGTCTCGGGCGTTTCTCCTACAATGAGCAGTTCTTC. The encoded protein is CASSLGRFSYNEQFF. This chain links TRBV28 with TRBJ2-1, with no clear D. V lost 5 bases to trimming and J lost 0 bases, with 11 bases between them. The germline CDR1 and CDR2 sequences are MDHEN and SYDVKM. The CDR3 spans 15 residues.

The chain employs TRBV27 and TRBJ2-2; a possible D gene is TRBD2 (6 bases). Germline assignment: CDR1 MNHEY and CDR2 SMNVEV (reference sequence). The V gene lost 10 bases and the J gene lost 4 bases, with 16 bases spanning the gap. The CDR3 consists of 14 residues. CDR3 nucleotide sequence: TGTGCCACCGCGGGACGATCGGTCACCGGGGAGCTGTTTTTT. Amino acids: CATAGRSVTGELFF.

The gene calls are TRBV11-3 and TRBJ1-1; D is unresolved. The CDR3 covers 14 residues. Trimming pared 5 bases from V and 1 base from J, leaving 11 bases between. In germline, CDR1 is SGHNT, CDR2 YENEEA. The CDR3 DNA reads TGTGCCAGCAGCCTACGGTCGGAGAACACTGAAGCTTTCTTT. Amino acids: CASSLRSENTEAFF. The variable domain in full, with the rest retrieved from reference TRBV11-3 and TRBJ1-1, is EAGVVQSPRYKIIEKKQPVAFWCNPISGHNTLYWYLQNLGQGPELLIRYENEEAVDDSQLPKDRFSAERLKGVDSTLKIQPAELGDSAVYLCASSLRSENTEAFFGQGTRLTVV.

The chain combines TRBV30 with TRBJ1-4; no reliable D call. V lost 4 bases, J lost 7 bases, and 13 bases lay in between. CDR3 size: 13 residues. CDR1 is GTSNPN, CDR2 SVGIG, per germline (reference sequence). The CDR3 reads CAWTGGLGEKLFF. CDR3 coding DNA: TGTGCCTGGACAGGAGGACTTGGTGAAAAACTGTTTTTT.

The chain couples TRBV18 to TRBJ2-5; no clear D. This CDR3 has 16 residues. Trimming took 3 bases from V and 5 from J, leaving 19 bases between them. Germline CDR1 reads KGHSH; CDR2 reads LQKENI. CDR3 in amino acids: CASSPKGSHIAETQYF. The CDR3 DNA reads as TGTGCCAGCTCACCCAAAGGTAGCCACATTGCGGAGACCCAGTACTTC.

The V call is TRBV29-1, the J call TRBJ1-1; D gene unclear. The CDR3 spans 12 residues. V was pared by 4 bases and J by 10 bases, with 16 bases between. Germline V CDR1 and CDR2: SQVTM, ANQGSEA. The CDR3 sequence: CSVVAFAGGAFF. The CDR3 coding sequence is TGCAGCGTTGTTGCTTTCGCGGGTGGAGCTTTCTTT. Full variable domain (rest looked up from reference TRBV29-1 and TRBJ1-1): SAVISQKPSRDICQRGTSLTIQCQVDSQVTMMFWYRQQPGQSLTLIATANQGSEATYESGFVIDKFPISRPNLTFSTLTVSNMSPEDSSIYLCSVVAFAGGAFFGQGTRLTVV.

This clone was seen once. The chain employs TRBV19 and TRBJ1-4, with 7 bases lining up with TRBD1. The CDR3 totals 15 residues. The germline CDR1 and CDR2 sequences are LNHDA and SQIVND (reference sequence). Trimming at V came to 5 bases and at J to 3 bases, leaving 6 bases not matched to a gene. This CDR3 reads CASSARQGPNEKLFF. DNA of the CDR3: TGTGCCAGTAGTGCCCGACAGGGTCCTAATGAAAAACTGTTTTTT. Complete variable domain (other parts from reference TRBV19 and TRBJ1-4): DGGITQSPKYLFRKEGQNVTLSCEQNLNHDAMYWYRQDPGQGLRLIYYSQIVNDFQKGDIAEGYSVSREKKESFPLTVTSAQKNPTAFYLCASSARQGPNEKLFFGSGTQLSVL.

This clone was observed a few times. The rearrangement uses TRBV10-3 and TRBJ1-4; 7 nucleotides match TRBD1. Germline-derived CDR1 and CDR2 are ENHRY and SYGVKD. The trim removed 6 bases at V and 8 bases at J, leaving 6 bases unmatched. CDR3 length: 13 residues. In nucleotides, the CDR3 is TGTGCCATCAGGGAGGGACAGACAGAAAAACTGTTTTTT. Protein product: CAIREGQTEKLFF.

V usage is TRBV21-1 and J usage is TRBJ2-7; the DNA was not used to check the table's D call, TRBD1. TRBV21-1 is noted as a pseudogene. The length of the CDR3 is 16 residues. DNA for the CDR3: TGTGCCAGCAGCAAGGGCCCAGACACGAGAACCTACGAGCAGTACTTC. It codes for CASSKGPDTRTYEQYF.

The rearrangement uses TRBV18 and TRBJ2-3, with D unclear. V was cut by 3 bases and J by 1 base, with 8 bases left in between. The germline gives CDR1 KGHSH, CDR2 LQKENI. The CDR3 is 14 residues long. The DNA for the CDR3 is TGTGCCAGCTCACCCCTGGACGGCACAGATACGCAGTATTTT. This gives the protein CASSPLDGTDTQYF.